The 22 T cell receptor beta chains below come from one sample, sequenced in a study of blood T cells in healthy people across ages. Primed by a sample-barcoded 5' primer and a J-beta primer mix, a second PCR proceeded for roughly 7 to 11 cycles. TCRdb analysed the 5' RACE reads with MiXCR anew, one entry per CDR3 protein. The table has approximately 800,000 distinct CDR3 sequences, roughly 25% seen once; the top ten hold more than 3%. These data also featured in a second study, about T cells of mothers and their children.

The sequencing input was blood. All receptors come from a boy between 10 and 17 years old in good health.

The sample holds a few counts of this clonotype. This chain connects TRBV5-1 to TRBJ2-1, with TRBD1 as a possible D gene (6 bases). This CDR3 comprises 14 residues. The V end was cut by 4 bases, the J end by 5 bases, with 13 bases between. Germline loops: CDR1 SGHRS, CDR2 YFSETQ. The CDR3 nucleotides read TGCGCCAGCAGCCCGGACAGTCTTAACAATGAGCAGTTCTTC. This translates into CASSPDSLNNEQFF.

The CDR3 bases are TGTGCCAGCAGCTTCGGGCCGCACGCTTTCTTT. Encoded protein: CASSFGPHAFF. The chain carries TRBV13 and TRBJ1-1, with D uncertain. Trimming took off 3 bases at V and 11 bases at J, with 10 bases between the two ends. The CDR3 contains 11 residues. Germline CDR1 is PRHDT and CDR2 is FYEKMQ (reference sequence).

This chain uses TRBV7-9 with TRBJ2-7, with no clear D. V lost 5 bases and J 3 bases, leaving 8 bases between the germline ends. Germline V lookup: CDR1 SEHNR, CDR2 FQNEAQ (reference sequence). The length of the CDR3 is 12 residues. CDR3 DNA sequence: TGTGCCAGCAGCCCACTCAACTACGAGCAGTACTTC. Translating gives CASSPLNYEQYF.

This clonotype was counted between two and nine times. The chain joins TRBV29-1 to TRBJ2-6; D is perhaps TRBD2 (5 bases). Trimming cost V 6 bases and J 0 bases, with 12 bases left between them. This CDR3 contains 15 residues. Germline V gene data show CDR1 as SQVTM and CDR2 as ANQGSEA. The CDR3 DNA is TGCAGCGTCTCTCTCGGGGTCTCTGGGGCCAACGTCCTGACTTTC. Its protein product is CSVSLGVSGANVLTF.

In its sample, this clonotype was seen a few times. This chain links TRBV7-8 with TRBJ2-5; TRBD1 matches at 7 bases. The assigned J gene may be wrong: the sequence end matches TRBJ2-1 better. Germline V gene data show CDR1 as SGHVS and CDR2 as FQNEAQ. The length of the CDR3 is 15 residues. CDR3: CASSFSGTEYNEQFF. In nucleotides, the CDR3 is TGTGCCAGCAGCTTTTCCGGGACAGAGTACAATGAGCAGTTCTTC.

This clonotype was observed a handful of times. The chain joins TRBV5-6 to TRBJ1-2; possibly TRBD1 for D (5 bases). The CDR3 is 15 residues long. V was clipped by 4 bases and J by 0 bases, with 13 bases between them. CDR1 is SGHDT and CDR2 is YYEEEE in the germline V gene. The CDR3 DNA sequence: TGTGCCAGCAGCGCCACACCGACAGCTAACTATGGCTACACCTTC. Translation gives CASSATPTANYGYTF. Using reference TRBV5-6 and TRBJ1-2 for the parts outside the CDR3, the full variable domain is DAGVTQSPTHLIKTRGQQVTLRCSPKSGHDTVSWYQQALGQGPQFIFQYYEEEERQRGNFPDRFSGHQFPNYSSELNVNALLLGDSALYLCASSATPTANYGYTFGSGTRLTVV.

This clonotype occurred many times. V usage is TRBV18 and J usage is TRBJ2-3; tentative D call: TRBD1 (6 bases). Trimming shortened V by 3 bases and J by 1 base, and 8 bases separated the two germline ends. Per the germline V gene, CDR1 is KGHSH and CDR2 is LQKENI. The CDR3 length is 14 residues. The CDR3 DNA follows: TGTGCCAGCTCACCTGCAGGGGGCACAGATACGCAGTATTTT. This gives the protein CASSPAGGTDTQYF.

This clonotype was seen more than once but under ten times. The V gene is TRBV6-2 or TRBV6-3, the J gene TRBJ2-7; D perhaps matches TRBD1 (5 bases). Germline values: CDR1 MNHEY, CDR2 SVGEGT. The CDR3 spans 13 residues. V shed 4 bases and J shed 2 bases, with 9 bases lying between them. CDR3 amino acids: CASSWRTPYEQYF. The CDR3 coding sequence is TGTGCCAGCAGTTGGCGGACACCCTACGAGCAGTACTTC.

In this sample, this clonotype turned up many times. V and J are TRBV29-1 and TRBJ2-4; possibly TRBD2 for D (5 bases). Germline V gene lookup returns CDR1 SQVTM and CDR2 ANQGSEA. The CDR3 contains 14 residues. Trimming stripped 5 bases from V and 0 bases from J, with 11 bases between. Here the CDR3 reads CSVSDGEAKNIQYF. DNA for the CDR3: TGCAGCGTTTCCGACGGGGAAGCCAAAAACATTCAGTACTTC.

The chain recombines TRBV12-3 or TRBV12-4 with TRBJ1-6; 7 nucleotides agree with TRBD1. This CDR3 region has 17 residues. The V and J ends lost 3 bases and 0 bases, in that order; junction bases with no gene match: 5. DNA of the CDR3: TGTGCCAGCAGTTTGGGGGCAGGGGGCTCCTATAATTCACCCCTCCACTTT. Its translation is CASSLGAGGSYNSPLHF.

This clonotype has more than one count but fewer than ten. The J gene is TRBJ2-5, the V gene TRBV2, with D perhaps matching TRBD2 (6 bases). Near its end, the DNA agrees better with TRBJ2-1, so the J call may be wrong. CDR1 and CDR2 (germline): SNHLY, FYNNEI. The CDR3 runs 14 residues. The CDR3 region is CASSPSGQSNEQFF. CDR3 nucleotide sequence: TGTGCCAGCAGCCCGAGCGGGCAAAGCAATGAGCAGTTCTTC.

This clonotype was detected only a few times. The chain links TRBV12-3 or TRBV12-4 to TRBJ2-7; 8 bases map to TRBD1. V lost 3 bases, J lost 0 bases, and 4 bases stayed unmatched. This CDR3 region has 15 residues. CDR3 sequence: CASSFSTGDSYEQYF. CDR3 nucleotides: TGTGCCAGCAGTTTCTCGACAGGGGACTCCTACGAGCAGTACTTC.

This clonotype was seen more than once but under ten times. The rearrangement links TRBV7-9 to TRBJ2-1; TRBD2 agrees at 7 bases. V dropped 3 bases and J dropped 9; count of bases not matched to a gene: 5. CDR1 SEHNR and CDR2 FQNEAQ come from the germline V gene (reference sequence). The CDR3 sequence is 13 residues long. CDR3 sequence (DNA): TGTGCCAGCAGCTTTGGGGGAGGGAGTGAGCAGTTCTTC. It specifies CASSFGGGSEQFF.

The V and J genes are TRBV24-1 and TRBJ2-3, with a possible D match to TRBD1 (6 bases). Germline V CDR1 and CDR2: KGHDR, SFDVKD. The CDR3 has 16 amino acids. The V end was cut by 4 bases, the J end by 1 base, with 14 bases between. For the CDR3, the DNA is TGTGCCACCAGTGACGAAGACAGGAAAGGCACAGATACGCAGTATTTT. Translated: CATSDEDRKGTDTQYF.

This clonotype was seen a handful of times. CDR3 bases: TGCAGTGCAACTACAGGGTGGCCCAATCAGCCCCAGCATTTT. It specifies CSATTGWPNQPQHF. The chain couples TRBV20-1 to TRBJ1-5; tentative D call: TRBD1 (6 bases). V was cut by 6 bases and J by 3 bases, with 15 bases left in between. Germline V gives CDR1 DFQATT, CDR2 SNEGSKA (reference sequence). The CDR3 contains 14 residues.

The gene calls are TRBV4-1 and TRBJ2-7; D is possibly TRBD1 (5 bases). Germline V CDR1 and CDR2: MGHRA, YSYEKL. V was clipped by 1 base and J by 2 bases, with 9 bases between them. The CDR3 is made up of 14 amino acids. CDR3 sequence (DNA): TGCGCCAGCAGCCAAGCGGCAGGGACCTACGAGCAGTACTTC. This encodes CASSQAAGTYEQYF.

The chain links TRBV6-5 to TRBJ2-7; 11 nucleotides agree with TRBD2. V trimming: 4 bases; J trimming: 0 bases; junction bases outside the gene matches: 8. This CDR3 is built from 17 residues. CDR1 and CDR2 (germline): MNHEY, SVGAGI. The CDR3 here is CASSLTRTSGPSYEQYF. The CDR3 nucleotides are TGTGCCAGCAGTTTAACTCGGACTAGCGGGCCCTCCTACGAGCAGTACTTC.

This rearrangement joins TRBV7-8 to TRBJ1-1; D is unclear. CDR3 length equals 15 residues. Germline V gene sequence: CDR1 SGHVS, CDR2 FQNEAQ. V was pared by 1 base and J by 5 bases, with 14 bases between. The CDR3 here is CASSLVGQEGTEAFF. The CDR3 DNA follows: TGTGCCAGCAGCTTAGTTGGGCAGGAAGGTACTGAAGCTTTCTTT.

The chain combines TRBV7-8 with TRBJ1-1; D remains ambiguous. Germline V gene lookup returns CDR1 SGHVS and CDR2 FQNEAQ. The CDR3 extends over 15 amino acids. Trimming pared 3 bases from V and 3 bases from J, leaving 14 bases between. The CDR3 DNA reads as TGTGCCAGCAGCTTCCTGGTGGATAAGGACACTGAAGCTTTCTTT. Translated: CASSFLVDKDTEAFF. The full variable domain, rest sourced from reference TRBV7-8 and TRBJ1-1, is GAGVSQSPRYKVAKRGQDVALRCDPISGHVSLFWYQQALGQGPEFLTYFQNEAQLDKSGLPSDRFFAERPEGSVSTLKIQRTQQEDSAVYLCASSFLVDKDTEAFFGQGTRLTVV.

Notes on this clonotype: A junction boundary mismatches the germline segment, possibly from a read error. This chain joins TRBV27 and TRBJ2-2; D is perhaps TRBD2 (6 bases). CDR1 and CDR2 from the germline V gene are MNHEY and SMNVEV (reference sequence). The CDR3 loop spans 15 amino acids. The CDR3: CASSSGQLSTGGLFF. DNA of the CDR3: TGTGCCAGCAGTTCGGGGCAGCTATCGACCGGGGGGCTGTTTTTT.

The chain joins TRBV21-1 to TRBJ2-5; whether TRBD2, the table's D call, matches the DNA was not checked. TRBV21-1 is a pseudogene locus. The length of the CDR3 is 17 residues. As DNA, the CDR3 is TGTGCCAGCAGCAGACCAAACGGACTAGCGGGACAAGAGACCCAGTACTTC. Amino acid sequence: CASSRPNGLAGQETQYF.

This clonotype turned up a few times. The chain combines TRBV3-1 with TRBJ2-1, with 7 bases matching TRBD2. The germline CDR1 and CDR2 sequences are LGHDT and YNNKEL (reference sequence). CDR3 length: 20 residues. J was trimmed by 5 bases and V by 0 bases; bases with no gene match: 19. CDR3 coding DNA: TGTGCCAGCAGCCAAGATCAACGGTGGCTAGCGGACCCACCCAACAATGAGCAGTTCTTC. Encoded protein: CASSQDQRWLADPPNNEQFF.